A single sample is the source of the 8 T cell receptor beta chains below, sequenced in a study of cytomegalovirus exposure and HLA in healthy donors. Use of 60 Vbeta and 13 Jbeta primers characterized the PCR. TCRdb keeps only in-frame clones here, not all; method: immunoSEQ multiplex PCR. The sample contains 150,000 to 250,000 clones, around three quarters of which appear only once. Sequencing was done on a sample of PBMCs. Receptors were obtained from a man between 25 and 39 years old in good health and CMV-seronegative.

This clone was seen only a few times. The V call is TRBV5-1, the J call TRBJ1-2; 7 bases agree with TRBD1. V lost 3 bases and J lost 4; bases outside the gene matches: 6. The germline V gene has CDR1 SGHRS and CDR2 YFSETQ. CDR3 length equals 14 residues. This chain's CDR3 is CASSSPTGLYGYTF. Written as DNA, the CDR3 is TGCGCCAGCAGCTCTCCGACAGGGCTCTATGGCTACACCTTC.

The chain combines TRBV29-1 with TRBJ2-3; 10 bases agree with TRBD1. The germline gives CDR1 SQVTM, CDR2 ANQGSEA. Trimming took 4 bases from V and 2 from J; bases not matched to a gene: 3. The CDR3 spans 14 residues. The CDR3 sequence is CSVGDRGFTDTQYF. In DNA form, the CDR3 reads TGCAGCGTTGGGGACAGGGGATTCACAGATACGCAGTATTTT.

The chain recombines TRBV4-1 with TRBJ1-5; TRBD1 aligns across 9 bases. The V gene end was trimmed by 7 bases and the J gene end by 5 bases; junction bases not matched to a gene: 6. This CDR3 region has 14 residues. Germline assignment: CDR1 MGHRA and CDR2 YSYEKL. This CDR3 is CASTHRQGDQPQHF. The CDR3 coding sequence is TGCGCCAGCACCCACCGACAGGGGGATCAGCCCCAGCATTTT.

This chain links TRBV5-4 with TRBJ1-1, with 7 positions matching TRBD1. V was pared by 4 bases and J by 3 bases, with 6 bases of the junction left unmatched. Germline CDR1 is SGHNT and CDR2 is YYREEE (reference sequence). This CDR3 is built from 14 residues. CDR3 sequence: CASSDQGVHTEAFF. Here the CDR3 DNA reads TGTGCCAGCAGCGACCAGGGGGTCCACACTGAAGCTTTCTTT.

CDR3 DNA sequence: TGTGCCAGCAGCGTAGGGCAGGGGACTAATGAAAAACTGTTTTTT. This encodes CASSVGQGTNEKLFF. This rearrangement joins TRBV9 to TRBJ1-4, with D perhaps matching TRBD1 (6 bases). Trimming left V 0 bases short and J 2 bases short, with 8 bases between. In germline, CDR1 is SGDLS, CDR2 YYNGEE. The CDR3 length is 15 residues. The entire variable domain, with the rest obtained from reference TRBV9 and TRBJ1-4, is as follows: DSGVTQTPKHLITATGQRVTLRCSPRSGDLSVYWYQQSLDQGLQFLIQYYNGEERAKGNILERFSAQQFPDLHSELNLSSLELGDSALYFCASSVGQGTNEKLFFGSGTQLSVL.

This clone appeared a few times. The chain joins TRBV6-5 to TRBJ1-6; D might be TRBD1 (6 bases). Germline V lookup: CDR1 MNHEY, CDR2 SVGAGI. The CDR3 loop spans 12 amino acids. Trimming took 8 bases from V and 6 from J, leaving 8 bases between them. CDR3 DNA sequence: TGTGCCAGCGGACAGAGTAATTCACCCCTCCACTTT. It translates to CASGQSNSPLHF.

The chain is built from TRBV5-1 and TRBJ2-7; 9 nucleotides align to TRBD1. Per germline, CDR1 SGHRS and CDR2 YFSETQ. Trimming took 0 bases from V and 2 from J; bases not matched to a gene: 6. The CDR3 sequence is 16 residues long. The CDR3 DNA follows: TGCGCCAGCAGCTTGGGTCTCGGGACAGGGACCTACGAGCAGTACTTC. It is translated as CASSLGLGTGTYEQYF.

This chain joins TRBV7-3 and TRBJ2-7; the match to TRBD2 covers 11 bases. The CDR3 sequence is 16 residues long. V was pared by 5 bases and J by 2 bases, with 8 bases of the junction left unmatched. Germline V gene lookup returns CDR1 SGHTA and CDR2 FQGTGA. The CDR3 here is CASSLAGTSGTYEQYF. CDR3 DNA: TGTGCCAGCAGCCTTGCGGGGACTAGCGGAACCTACGAGCAGTACTTC.